This T cell receptor (beta chain) came from a study of blood T cell repertoires in COVID-19. Study overall: Samples taken during acute and convalescent COVID-19 were collected in the United States, Italy and Spain.

In the original workflow: For nucleated cells, counts were estimated from reference gene primer amplification. TCRdb's copy holds only in-frame clones and misses some; the assay was immunoSEQ multiplex PCR. The V and J calls and the clone size are those of that table, but D and trimming were determined from the DNA. The sample lists about 170,000 clones; 88% were seen once. The CDR3 is 16 amino acids. Germline values: CDR1 SGHKS, CDR2 YYEKEE (reference sequence). The ends were cut back, 1 base at V and 3 bases at J, with 13 bases in the middle. The sample comprised peripheral blood. This chain uses TRBV5-5 with TRBJ2-2, with TRBD1 as a possible D gene (5 bases). This sequence was found in a man aged 50-60 years who had recovered from COVID-19. The CDR3 region is CASSLKIGQDTGELFF. The CDR3 DNA follows: TGTGCCAGCAGCTTGAAGATAGGACAAGACACCGGGGAGCTGTTTTTT.